This T cell receptor beta chain comes out of a study of breast tumors, draining lymph nodes, adjacent tissues. This clonotype was counted at least ten times. No antigen is known for it. The lymph nodes were axillary draining lymph nodes from breast cancer patients. The V and J ends lost 2 bases and 2 bases, in that order; junction bases with no gene match: 5. This CDR3 contains 15 residues. The germline V gene encodes CDR1 SGDLS and CDR2 YYNGEE. In TCRdb, the multiplex PCR reads were re-called with MiXCR into one record per CDR3 protein. There are under 300,000 distinct CDR3 sequences in the sample; less than 40% occur only once, and roughly 3.5% lies in the top ten. Overall study results and limits: Data fit most tumor T cells coming from lymph node, expanding in tumor. The lymph node origin of tumor T cells was framed as consistent with a hypothesis, not demonstrated. Tumor TCR diversity was below lymph nodes but above nontumor tissue. Luminal-like breast cancer showed significantly greater tumor-nontumor repertoire similarity than basal-like breast cancer did.

Input material: axillary lymph node tissue. This chain uses TRBV9 with TRBJ2-3, with 7 positions matching TRBD1. The sequence derives from a female donor with breast cancer. Some clones in this sample may be carry-over from other donors' samples. CDR3 nucleotides: TGTGCCAGCAGCGTGAGGGACAGCTTCACAGATACGCAGTATTTT. It yields the protein CASSVRDSFTDTQYF.